A single TCR beta chain is shown here with its context. Its antigen is not identified. A much larger clonotype is one base distant, so this may be a read error. This sample was included in a study of regulatory T cells in long-lasting Graves disease. Specified time point: persistent/refractory GD, antithyroid drugs over 5 years with positive TRAb. The authors made the TCR library using RNA they extracted from PBMCs. EDTA tubes received about 10 milliliters of collected peripheral blood. The V and J ends lost 4 bases and 2 bases respectively, with 9 bases between them. The germline gives CDR1 MDHEN, CDR2 SYDVKM. The CDR3 is made up of 14 amino acids. Findings and limits, study-wide: Persistent patients shared more public clonotypes (around 3,000) than new patients (just under 1,000). The study found TRBV28, TRBJ1-2 and TRBJ2-5 favored in persistent disease.

For TCR beta, libraries came from iRepertoire HTBI primers and Arm-PCR of CDR3 regions. TCRdb reanalysed the multiplex PCR reads using MiXCR and keeps one entry per CDR3 protein. The repertoire holds 350,000 to 450,000 distinct CDR3 sequences, 20% seen once, with less than 25% in the top ten. V gene TRBV28 combines with J gene TRBJ1-5; D call uncertain. The clonotype originates from a female donor with Graves disease. The source material was peripheral blood mononuclear cells (PBMCs), sampled when the disease was refractory, from a patient treated with antithyroid drugs. DNA of the CDR3: TGTGCCAGCAGTTCTCAAGCTGGCAATCAGCCCCAGCATTTT. It is translated as CASSSQAGNQPQHF.